This note documents a single TCR beta chain sequence. Its cognate antigen is unknown. Other DNA variants within this sample encode the same CDR3. The data stem from a study of a mutant IDH1 vaccine in newly diagnosed glioma. Overall study results and limits: Immune responses arising from the vaccine appeared in just under 95% of patients.

The V gene lost 4 bases and the J gene lost 3 bases, with 7 bases spanning the gap. There are 13 residues in the CDR3. CDR1 SGHTA and CDR2 FQGNSA come from the germline V gene. Time point noted: baseline, week 1 (first vaccination visit). The sample's treatment: pre-vaccination baseline after standard-of-care therapy. New WHO grade 3 or 4 astrocytomas that were IDH1-mutant and ATRX-lost occurred in the donors. The method was immunoSEQ multiplex PCR; TCRdb's version includes in-frame clones alone and lacks a portion of them. The data show over 75,000 clones, about four fifths seen once. The sequence was collected from a man aged 35 to 55 with glioma. The source was PBMCs, collected from a glioma patient treated with radiotherapy, temozolomide or both. The rearrangement links TRBV7-2 to TRBJ2-4; tentative D call: TRBD2 (5 bases). The CDR3 is CASSSGGKNIQYF. CDR3 sequence (DNA): TGTGCCAGCAGCTCAGGAGGCAAAAACATTCAGTACTTC.